A single sample gave rise to the 19 T cell receptor beta chains below, sequenced in a study of post-analysis software for immune sequencing data. Study results and caveats: In patients, about 5 TRBV segments were more frequent than in controls, with TRBV5-6, TRBV5-1 and TRBV20-1 among them.

Unique molecular identifiers were carried by the TCR beta cDNA libraries. TCRdb re-derived calls from the PCR reads in MiXCR, one entry per CDR3 protein. This repertoire shows under 200,000 distinct CDR3 sequences, over 25% found once; its top ten account for less than 4%. These receptors lack a known antigen. The sample taken for sequencing was blood. The receptors derive from a girl aged 2-17 years with multiple sclerosis.

V is TRBV7-9 and J is TRBJ1-2, with 7 bases matching TRBD1. This CDR3 comprises 13 residues. V was pared by 4 bases and J by 7 bases, with 6 bases of the junction left unmatched. Germline V lookup: CDR1 SEHNR, CDR2 FQNEAQ (reference sequence). The CDR3 protein is CASSSRTGGGYTF. CDR3 nucleotides: TGTGCCAGCAGCTCGCGGACAGGCGGTGGCTACACCTTC.

The sample holds many counts of this clonotype. The chain links TRBV12-3 or TRBV12-4 to TRBJ1-2; TRBD1 is a possible D gene (5 bases). V was shortened by 4 bases and J by 13 bases, with 16 bases between the two germline ends. The CDR3 contains 12 residues. The CDR3 protein is CASSSNLGTTTF. CDR3 nucleotide sequence: TGTGCCAGCAGTTCCAACCTGGGGACGACCACCTTC.

To note about this clonotype: This clone may be a read error of a much larger clone one base away. DNA for the CDR3: TGTGCCAGCAGAGACAGAGACAATGAGCAGTTCTTC. This gives the protein CASRDRDNEQFF. V gene TRBV25-1 combines with J gene TRBJ2-1, with D possibly TRBD1 on 5 matching bases. The germline gives CDR1 MGHDK, CDR2 SYGVNS. Trimming left V 6 bases short and J 5 bases short, with 8 bases between. The CDR3 has 12 residues.

This clonotype appeared many times. The chain uses TRBV5-1 and TRBJ2-1, with a weak D call TRBD2 (5 bases). Trimming removed 0 bases from V and 7 bases from J, with 14 bases in between. Per germline, CDR1 SGHRS and CDR2 YFSETQ. CDR3 length: 15 amino acids. The CDR3: CASSLVGEIGNEQFF. The CDR3 nucleotides are TGCGCCAGCAGCTTGGTCGGGGAGATTGGGAATGAGCAGTTCTTC.

This clonotype was detected once. This may stem from a read error, because a much larger clone lies one nucleotide away. V usage is TRBV5-6 and J usage is TRBJ2-5; tentatively, D is TRBD2 (5 bases). Germline V gene data show CDR1 as SGHDT and CDR2 as YYEEEE. The CDR3 spans 14 residues. The V gene lost 4 bases and the J gene lost 11 bases, with 21 bases spanning the gap. The CDR3 nucleotides read TGTGCCAGCAGCCATCTGGAGGTTTACAATGAGCAGTACTTC. It codes for CASSHLEVYNEQYF.

This clonotype was detected a few times. CDR3 nucleotide sequence: TGTGCCAGCGCCGACCGGACTAGTGGGAAGGACGAGCAGTACTTC. It translates to CASADRTSGKDEQYF. The chain joins TRBV6-2 or TRBV6-3 to TRBJ2-4; TRBD2 matches 7 bases. The J call is in doubt because the DNA end fits TRBJ2-7 better. The CDR3 runs 15 residues. Germline V CDR1 and CDR2: MNHEY, SVGEGT.

This clonotype was seen a few times. One end of the junction fails to match germline, which may point to a read error. The chain links TRBV4-1 to TRBJ1-2; D uncertain. The CDR3 totals 15 residues. The germline V gene has CDR1 MGHRA and CDR2 YSYEKL. CDR3 sequence: CASSMTYSTNYDYTF. Here the CDR3 DNA reads TGCGCCAGCTCTATGACATACTCTACTAACTATGACTACACCTTC.

The chain combines TRBV7-2 with TRBJ2-3, with 10 nucleotides matching TRBD2. Unmatched junction bases numbered 5, after V lost 3 bases and J lost 2 bases. Germline V gene sequence: CDR1 SGHTA, CDR2 FQGNSA. The CDR3 loop spans 16 amino acids. The chain's CDR3 is CASSLEGLAVTDTQYF. In DNA, the CDR3 is TGTGCCAGCAGCTTGGAAGGACTAGCGGTCACAGATACGCAGTATTTT.

In this sample, this clonotype turned up many times. This chain links TRBV7-2 with TRBJ2-1, with D unclear. The CDR3 has 13 amino acids. V was cut by 3 bases and J by 10 bases, with 13 bases left in between. The germline gives CDR1 SGHTA, CDR2 FQGNSA. The CDR3 sequence: CASSFFGPLEQFF. In DNA, the CDR3 is TGTGCCAGCAGCTTTTTTGGTCCCTTGGAGCAGTTCTTC.

The chain joins TRBV6-5 to TRBJ2-2, with a possible D match to TRBD1 (5 bases). This CDR3 spans 15 amino acids. V lost 2 bases, J lost 5 bases, and 12 bases lay in between. Germline CDR1 and CDR2: MNHEY and SVGAGI. The CDR3 region is CASSYEGAGTGELFF. The CDR3 coding sequence is TGTGCCAGCAGTTACGAAGGGGCTGGGACCGGGGAGCTGTTTTTT.

For this clonotype: A much larger clonotype is one base distant, so this may be a read error. This rearrangement joins TRBV20-1 to TRBJ2-4; 8 bases match TRBD2. The germline CDR1 and CDR2 sequences are DFQATT and SNEGSKA (reference sequence). V lost 3 bases, J lost 13 bases, and 14 bases stayed unmatched. This CDR3 is 14 amino acids long. CDR3 loop: CSASGGLVRYKQYF. As DNA, the CDR3 is TGCAGTGCTAGCGGGGGACTAGTGAGATACAAGCAGTACTTC.

This clonotype was observed at least ten times. The J gene is TRBJ2-1, the V gene TRBV6-4; a weak D match, TRBD1 (6 bases). V was shortened by 5 bases and J by 7 bases, with 9 bases between the two germline ends. Germline loops: CDR1 MRHNA, CDR2 SNTAGT. CDR3 length: 12 residues. The CDR3 spells CASSSRGNEQFF. The CDR3 DNA reads as TGTGCCAGCAGTAGTAGGGGGAATGAGCAGTTCTTC.

The chain recombines TRBV3-1 with TRBJ1-6; no reliable D call. Per the germline V gene, CDR1 is LGHDT and CDR2 is YNNKEL (reference sequence). Trimming took off 3 bases at V and 8 bases at J, with 26 bases between the two ends. The CDR3 is 19 amino acids. In nucleotides, the CDR3 is TGTGCCAGCAGCCATCCCCTGGGAGCAGTGGGAGGCTTGGATTCACCCCTCCACTTT. This encodes CASSHPLGAVGGLDSPLHF.

The rearrangement uses TRBV2 and TRBJ1-1; D is uncertain. The CDR3 extends over 11 amino acids. Germline V gives CDR1 SNHLY, CDR2 FYNNEI. V was pared by 3 bases and J by 10 bases, with 9 bases between. CDR3 loop: CASSDTPGAFF. The CDR3 nucleotides read TGTGCCAGCAGTGATACCCCCGGAGCTTTCTTT. Looking up the rest from reference TRBV2 and TRBJ1-1 gives the full variable domain: EPEVTQTPSHQVTQMGQEVILRCVPISNHLYFYWYRQILGQKVEFLVSFYNNEISEKSEIFDDQFSVERPDGSNFTLKIRSTKLEDSAMYFCASSDTPGAFFGQGTRLTVV.

Only one count was recorded for this clonotype. A read error is possible here, since a much larger clone lies one base away. The J gene is TRBJ2-3, the V gene TRBV12-3 or TRBV12-4, with D possibly being TRBD2 (6 bases). The CDR3 contains 15 residues. For the CDR3, the DNA is TGTGCCAGCAGTTCCCCCGGGACTGCCACAGATGCGCAGTATTTT. Translated, it gives CASSSPGTATDAQYF.

This clonotype was seen a handful of times. The chain recombines TRBV5-1 with TRBJ1-6; 9 positions agree with TRBD1. This CDR3 has 14 residues. Germline CDR1 SGHRS, CDR2 YFSETQ. With 3 bases clipped from V and 8 bases from J, the junction kept 3 bases outside the gene matches. The CDR3 loop reads CASSYGTGYSPLHF. CDR3 nucleotide sequence: TGCGCCAGCAGCTATGGGACAGGGTATTCACCCCTCCACTTT.

This clonotype was observed at least ten times. This rearrangement joins TRBV29-1 to TRBJ1-5; tentatively, D is TRBD1 (5 bases). CDR1 is SQVTM and CDR2 is ANQGSEA in the germline V gene. Trimming removed 7 bases at V and 3 bases at J, with 10 bases between. The CDR3 sequence is 12 residues long. CDR3 sequence reads: CSAGGVNQPQHF. The CDR3 DNA is TGCAGCGCCGGGGGTGTCAATCAGCCCCAGCATTTT.

This chain joins TRBV6-2 or TRBV6-3 and TRBJ2-1; D remains ambiguous. The V gene lost 2 bases and the J gene lost 13 bases, with 9 bases spanning the gap. The CDR3 has 11 amino acids. Germline V gives CDR1 MNHEY, CDR2 SVGEGT. The CDR3 sequence: CASSYGLRQFF. The DNA of the CDR3 is TGTGCCAGCAGTTACGGGTTACGCCAGTTCTTC.

Note on this clonotype: A much larger clone lies one base from this, so it may be a read error. The gene calls are TRBV27 and TRBJ1-2; D gene unclear. The germline CDR1 and CDR2 sequences are MNHEY and SMNVEV (reference sequence). The length of the CDR3 is 13 residues. The CDR3 region has the DNA TGTGCCAGCAGCAGGATGGGTTCCTATGACTACACCTTC. Translated, it gives CASSRMGSYDYTF.